The T cell receptor (beta chain) described here comes from a study of OX40 agonist ivuxolimab in advanced cancers. For the study at large: Patients achieving partial responses numbered three: one hepatocellular carcinoma case and two cutaneous melanoma cases. Study-wide findings and caveats: Determination of antigen specificity was not performed for the expanded peripheral T cells. Averaging showed that CD8+ T cells had more expanded clones than CD4+ did. At 0.1 to 3.0 mg/kg and by week 6, clonal expansion occurred in CD4+ and CD8+ blood T cells.

Germline CDR1 and CDR2: MNHNS and SASEGT. The CDR3 is 14 amino acids. V was cut by 5 bases and J by 0 bases, with 7 bases left in between. Some clones are missing from TCRdb's copy, which holds only in-frame ones; the method was immunoSEQ multiplex PCR. This sample carries about 52,000 clones, approximately 88% of them seen once, and the ten largest clones take roughly 12%. In regard to this clone: The antigen is not known.

Sequenced material: CD4+ or CD8+ T cells sorted from blood, taken in a trial of the OX40 agonist ivuxolimab. The clonotype originates from an adult with an advanced solid tumor such as melanoma, head and neck, liver or kidney cancer. The chain couples TRBV6-1 to TRBJ1-4, with D perhaps TRBD1 (6 bases). The DNA for the CDR3 is TGTGCCAGCAGTCGACAGGCAACTAATGAAAAACTGTTTTTT. Translation gives CASSRQATNEKLFF.